Shown below are 31 T cell receptor beta chains from a single sample sequenced in a study of tumor-infiltrating T cells and Merkel cell polyomavirus. Background on the study: The study examined CD8+ T cells specific for the Merkel cell polyomavirus KLL epitope.

Robust Merkel cell polyomavirus Large T antigen positivity by immunohistochemistry was seen in all patients' tumors. TCRdb's table, derived via immunoSEQ multiplex PCR, lists solely in-frame clones and lacks some. The table records about 25,000 clones, 87% of them present only once. Sequencing was carried out using lymph node tissue. The source of these receptors is a man between 50 and 59 years old with Merkel cell carcinoma.

The chain has TRBV11-3 and TRBJ2-1; TRBD2 matches 8 bases. The CDR3 has 16 amino acids. The V and J ends lost 5 bases and 7 bases, in that order; junction bases with no gene match: 13. Germline V gene data show CDR1 as SGHNT and CDR2 as YENEEA. The CDR3 sequence: CASSTTRAGDVNEQFF. DNA for the CDR3: TGTGCCAGCAGCACGACTAGAGCGGGAGATGTAAATGAGCAGTTCTTC.

The table lists this clone with a few counts. The chain combines TRBV28 with TRBJ2-7; TRBD1 matches at 9 bases. Per the germline V gene, CDR1 is MDHEN and CDR2 is SYDVKM. This CDR3 spans 14 amino acids. Unmatched junction bases numbered 6, after V lost 6 bases and J lost 3 bases. The CDR3 DNA reads TGTGCCAGCAGCCCCGGGACAGGGTTCTACGAGCAGTACTTC. Protein: CASSPGTGFYEQYF.

In nucleotides, the CDR3 is TGTGCCACGCGGACTAGCGGGGGAGATACGCAGTATTTT. Its translation: CATRTSGGDTQYF. The chain joins TRBV15 to TRBJ2-3; TRBD2 aligns across 13 bases. The CDR3 covers 13 residues. Germline CDR1 and CDR2: LNHNV and YYDKDF (reference sequence). With 9 bases clipped from V and 5 bases from J, the junction kept 2 bases outside the gene matches.

V and J are TRBV6-1 and TRBJ1-5; D unresolved. The V gene's germline CDR1 is MNHNS and CDR2 SASEGT. Between the trimmed V and J ends, which lost 8 bases and 6 bases, there was a span of 20 bases. The CDR3 contains 15 residues. The CDR3, as DNA: TGTGCCAGCGTACCTCCCGGAGCCTTAAGTCAGCCCCAGCATTTT. It encodes CASVPPGALSQPQHF.

The rearrangement links TRBV4-1 to TRBJ2-3; a weak D match, TRBD1 (7 bases). This CDR3 is built from 16 residues. V was cut by 0 bases and J by 2 bases, with 12 bases left in between. The V gene's germline CDR1 is MGHRA and CDR2 YSYEKL. The CDR3 here is CASSQDRGANTDTQYF. In DNA, the CDR3 is TGCGCCAGCAGCCAAGACAGGGGGGCCAACACAGATACGCAGTATTTT.

The chain is built from TRBV7-3 and TRBJ2-3, with D possibly TRBD2 on 6 matching bases. V dropped 5 bases and J dropped 0 bases, with 15 bases sitting between them. Per the germline V gene, CDR1 is SGHTA and CDR2 is FQGTGA. The CDR3 runs to 16 residues. CDR3: CASSPMGSGSTDTQYF. DNA of the CDR3: TGTGCCAGCAGCCCCATGGGGAGCGGGAGCACAGATACGCAGTATTTT.

The chain carries TRBV11-2 and TRBJ2-1, with a possible D match to TRBD2 (5 bases). This CDR3 contains 17 residues. V lost 0 bases and J 8 bases, leaving 20 bases between the germline ends. The germline V gene has CDR1 SGHAT and CDR2 FQNNGV. The CDR3 DNA sequence: TGTGCCAGCAGCTTAGATGGAGCGGCCCTTGGGGAACATGAGCAGTTCTTC. Translated, it gives CASSLDGAALGEHEQFF.

The rearrangement joins TRBV6-4 to TRBJ2-7; 9 bases line up with TRBD1. From germline, CDR1 is MRHNA and CDR2 SNTAGT. The length of the CDR3 is 15 residues. Germline trimming cut 3 bases from V and 4 bases from J; bases unmatched to any gene: 7. The CDR3 nucleotides are TGTGCCAGCAGTGAGAGGGACAGGGTATCATACGAGCAGTACTTC. Translation: CASSERDRVSYEQYF.

This chain links TRBV6-5 with TRBJ2-7, with D maybe TRBD1 (6 bases). In germline, CDR1 is MNHEY, CDR2 SVGAGI. There are 14 residues in the CDR3. V was trimmed by 5 bases and J by 2 bases, leaving 13 bases between them. This chain's CDR3 is CASSISDRPYEQYF. Written as DNA, the CDR3 is TGTGCCAGCAGTATTTCAGACAGGCCCTACGAGCAGTACTTC.

In this sample, this clone turned up once. The chain links TRBV7-9 to TRBJ1-5; D is unresolved. Germline V gives CDR1 SEHNR, CDR2 FQNEAQ (reference sequence). This CDR3 spans 13 amino acids. V lost 5 bases to trimming and J lost 2 bases, with 7 bases between them. DNA of the CDR3: TGTGCCAGCAGCCGCCTAGGCAATCAGCCCCAGCATTTT. It is translated as CASSRLGNQPQHF.

The J gene is TRBJ2-1, the V gene TRBV2; TRBD2 matches at 10 bases. The germline V gene has CDR1 SNHLY and CDR2 FYNNEI. CDR3 length: 15 residues. V shed 2 bases, J shed 3 bases, and the junction held 1 base outside the gene matches. CDR3 bases: TGTGCCAGCAGTGAAACTAGCGGGGACTACAATGAGCAGTTCTTC. As protein: CASSETSGDYNEQFF.

This clone was counted only a few times. This chain uses TRBV5-6 with TRBJ2-7; a weak D match, TRBD1 (6 bases). The CDR3 length is 14 residues. Looked up from germline, CDR1 is SGHDT and CDR2 is YYEEEE. V gave up 4 bases and J gave up 0 bases, with 11 bases separating them. The CDR3 reads CASSLGTLSYEQYF. CDR3 nucleotides: TGTGCCAGCAGCCTGGGGACACTCTCCTACGAGCAGTACTTC.

In nucleotides, the CDR3 is TGTGCCAGCAGTGCCGGGACAGTATACGAGCAGTACTTC. Translating gives CASSAGTVYEQYF. V gene TRBV6-1 combines with J gene TRBJ2-7, with 7 bases fitting TRBD1. V lost 4 bases and J lost 4; bases outside the gene matches: 4. The CDR3 length is 13 residues. Germline CDR1 and CDR2: MNHNS and SASEGT.

The rearrangement links TRBV10-3 to TRBJ2-1; 9 bases line up with TRBD2. The CDR3 has 16 residues. The germline gives CDR1 ENHRY, CDR2 SYGVKD. V trimming: 4 bases; J trimming: 4 bases; junction bases outside the gene matches: 8. CDR3 sequence reads: CAISGTAGGDYNEQFF. In DNA form, the CDR3 reads TGTGCCATCAGTGGGACAGCGGGGGGAGATTACAATGAGCAGTTCTTC.

V is TRBV6-6 and J is TRBJ2-5; 9 bases line up with TRBD2. The V segment lost 7 bases and the J segment 5 bases; nucleotides outside the gene matches: 8. CDR1 and CDR2 (germline): MNHNY, SVGAGI (reference sequence). The CDR3 has 14 amino acids. DNA for the CDR3: TGTGCCAGCAAGCGGGAGGCCCTACGGGAGACCCAGTACTTC. It yields the protein CASKREALRETQYF.

Worth noting for this clone: The same CDR3 arises from other DNA sequences in this sample as well. The chain joins TRBV5-8 to TRBJ1-1; unclear D gene. The V end lost 0 bases, the J end lost 1 base, and 4 bases lay between the germline ends. This CDR3 has 13 amino acids. The germline V gene has CDR1 SGHTS and CDR2 YDEGEE. For the CDR3, the DNA is TGTGCCAGCAGCTTGGCGAGGAACACTGAAGCTTTCTTT. It is translated as CASSLARNTEAFF.

The J gene is TRBJ2-7, the V gene TRBV27; maybe TRBD2 (6 bases). Germline V gene lookup returns CDR1 MNHEY and CDR2 SMNVEV (reference sequence). The CDR3 length is 14 residues. Between the trimmed V and J ends, which lost 8 bases and 2 bases, there was a span of 16 bases. The CDR3 spells CASGQWGVAYEQYF. The CDR3 coding sequence is TGTGCCAGCGGGCAATGGGGGGTTGCCTACGAGCAGTACTTC.

The rearrangement uses TRBV28 and TRBJ1-2; weak D call: TRBD1 (6 bases). Germline CDR1 reads MDHEN; CDR2 reads SYDVKM. The V and J ends lost 7 bases and 8 bases respectively, with 14 bases between them. CDR3 length: 12 amino acids. Written as DNA, the CDR3 is TGTGCCAGCACCTTGGGGGCACGCGGCTACACCTTC. It specifies CASTLGARGYTF.

J is TRBJ2-2 and V is TRBV2; weak D call: TRBD1 (5 bases). Trimming shortened V by 4 bases and J by 4 bases, and 13 bases separated the two germline ends. Germline CDR1 and CDR2: SNHLY and FYNNEI. CDR3 length equals 15 residues. The CDR3 DNA reads TGTGCCAGCAGTGCTGTCAGGGAAGGCACCGGGGAGCTGTTTTTT. Residues: CASSAVREGTGELFF.

V gene TRBV4-3 combines with J gene TRBJ1-4; D is unresolved. The V gene lost 0 bases and the J gene lost 8 bases, with 7 bases spanning the gap. The CDR3 consists of 13 residues. The germline gives CDR1 LGHNA, CDR2 YSLEER. In DNA, the CDR3 is TGCGCCAGCAGCCAAGATACTCGAGAAAAACTGTTTTTT. The encoded protein is CASSQDTREKLFF.

The J gene is TRBJ2-1, the V gene TRBV10-3; the match to TRBD1 covers 9 bases. The CDR3 totals 16 residues. The junction had 7 bases not matched to a gene; V was cut back by 5 bases and J by 2 bases. Germline V gene sequence: CDR1 ENHRY, CDR2 SYGVKD. CDR3 amino acids: CAISPLDRGTYNEQFF. CDR3 sequence (DNA): TGTGCCATCAGTCCCCTGGACAGGGGCACCTACAATGAGCAGTTCTTC.

The V gene is TRBV10-1, the J gene TRBJ2-1, with D perhaps matching TRBD1 (6 bases). Germline lookup yields CDR1 WNHNN and CDR2 SYGVQD (reference sequence). The ends were cut back, 5 bases at V and 6 bases at J, with 11 bases in the middle. This CDR3 is built from 13 residues. This chain's CDR3 is CASSITGFNEQFF. The CDR3 DNA reads as TGCGCCAGCAGTATAACAGGGTTCAATGAGCAGTTCTTC.

The chain couples TRBV18 to TRBJ1-5, with D tentatively TRBD1 (6 bases). The CDR3 is made up of 16 amino acids. V was trimmed by 5 bases and J by 2 bases, leaving 16 bases between them. Germline CDR1 is KGHSH and CDR2 is LQKENI. CDR3 coding DNA: TGTGCCAGCTCAATACAGGGTCGGGGGGGCAATCAGCCCCAGCATTTT. Its protein product is CASSIQGRGGNQPQHF.

This chain uses TRBV11-2 with TRBJ2-7, with 9 bases identical to TRBD1. J gave up 7 bases and V 1 base, and 8 bases lay outside the gene matches. Germline V CDR1 and CDR2: SGHAT, FQNNGV. The CDR3 is 15 residues long. The CDR3 here is CASSLGRDRVGEQYF. DNA of the CDR3: TGTGCCAGCAGCTTAGGGCGGGACAGGGTGGGAGAGCAGTACTTC.

The chain joins TRBV15 to TRBJ2-7; D is unclear. V gave up 0 bases and J gave up 6 bases, with 12 bases separating them. This CDR3 comprises 14 residues. CDR1 LNHNV and CDR2 YYDKDF come from the germline V gene (reference sequence). In DNA, the CDR3 is TGTGCCACCAGCAGAGATATGGGCAATTCCGAGCAGTACTTC. Its translation is CATSRDMGNSEQYF.

V is TRBV7-8 and J is TRBJ1-2, with TRBD1 matching over 7 bases. CDR3 length: 14 amino acids. Germline V gives CDR1 SGHVS, CDR2 FQNEAQ. Germline trimming cut 1 base from V and 5 bases from J; bases unmatched to any gene: 4. The CDR3 coding sequence is TGTGCCAGCAGCTTAGGGGGGACAGTTTATGGCTACACCTTC. It specifies CASSLGGTVYGYTF.

The CDR3 coding sequence is TGTGCCAGCAGTTTGGCAGGGTTGCCCCTCCACTTT. As protein: CASSLAGLPLHF. The chain joins TRBV28 to TRBJ1-6, with D possibly TRBD1 on 5 matching bases. Germline V gives CDR1 MDHEN, CDR2 SYDVKM. Trimming pared 3 bases from V and 13 bases from J, leaving 10 bases between. The CDR3 is 12 amino acids.

The V and J genes are TRBV6-5 and TRBJ1-2; TRBD1 agrees at 7 bases. The ends lost 4 bases at V and 1 base at J; junction bases unmatched: 9. Germline CDR1 is MNHEY and CDR2 is SVGAGI. CDR3 length equals 16 residues. The CDR3 here is CASSSSNRGHNYGYTF. DNA of the CDR3: TGTGCCAGCAGTTCCTCCAACAGGGGCCATAACTATGGCTACACCTTC.

V and J are TRBV27 and TRBJ1-5; D is unresolved. Germline V gene data show CDR1 as MNHEY and CDR2 as SMNVEV (reference sequence). Trimming cost V 7 bases and J 3 bases, with 7 bases left between them. CDR3 length: 12 amino acids. The DNA for the CDR3 is TGTGCCAGCACCCCCTTCAATCAGCCCCAGCATTTT. Translated, it gives CASTPFNQPQHF.

The rearrangement links TRBV6-5 to TRBJ1-2, with D possibly matching TRBD1 (6 bases). Deletions cut 6 bases from V and 2 bases from J, with 13 bases between. The CDR3 has 14 residues. CDR1 is MNHEY, CDR2 SVGAGI, per germline. The CDR3 reads CASRLGQLNYGYTF. CDR3 nucleotides: TGTGCCAGCAGGCTCGGACAGTTAAACTATGGCTACACCTTC.

The V and J genes are TRBV5-1 and TRBJ1-2, with a weak D call TRBD1 (5 bases). Trimming shortened V by 4 bases and J by 4 bases, and 14 bases separated the two germline ends. Germline V gene lookup returns CDR1 SGHRS and CDR2 YFSETQ. This CDR3 comprises 14 residues. CDR3 in DNA: TGCGCCAGCAGCCCGGGGGGGGACGGCTATGGCTACACCTTC. Translated, it gives CASSPGGDGYGYTF.